This TCR beta chain was sequenced for a study of resident and recirculating memory T cells in vitiligo. Overall study findings and caveats: TCR sequences were not conserved across biopsy sites or patients.

On this clone: Its antigen is unidentified.

Produced via immunoSEQ multiplex PCR; TCRdb's table is partial and in-frame only. This sample has 39,000 or so clones; around 90% occur once, and the top ten carry 4.5%. Trimming removed 1 base from V and 7 bases from J; junction bases left unmatched: 9. The CDR3 has 16 amino acids. The germline V gene encodes CDR1 SGHDN and CDR2 FVKESK. Sequencing used blood. This clonotype was obtained from a male donor with vitiligo. The rearrangement uses TRBV14 and TRBJ1-2; 10 bases fit TRBD1. CDR3 sequence: CASSQGNRDRGLGYTF. The CDR3 DNA follows: TGTGCCAGCAGCCAAGGGAACCGGGACAGGGGTCTTGGCTACACCTTC.